These 19 T cell receptor beta chains were all obtained from the same sample, sequenced in a study of regulatory dendritic cells for organ transplantation. TCRdb keeps only in-frame clones here, not all; method: immunoSEQ multiplex PCR. The repertoire consists of around 30,000 clones, with roughly 84% occurring once and the leading ten covering 0.4% to 0.45%. The material sequenced was naive CD8+ T cells from blood. The subset: CD45RA+ naive T cells. These receptors all come from a human donor in good health.

The chain combines TRBV2 with TRBJ2-7; possibly TRBD1 for D (6 bases). Trimming cost V 7 bases and J 0 bases, with 16 bases left between them. The CDR3 runs to 15 residues. Looked up from germline, CDR1 is SNHLY and CDR2 is FYNNEI. The CDR3 DNA sequence: TGTGCCAGCAATGCTAATCCGACAGGCTCCTACGAGCAGTACTTC. Encoded protein: CASNANPTGSYEQYF.

The chain recombines TRBV7-6 with TRBJ2-7; TRBD1 agrees at 11 bases. CDR1 is SGHVS and CDR2 is FNYEAQ in the germline V gene. This CDR3 has 15 residues. Trimming removed 5 bases from V and 12 bases from J; junction bases left unmatched: 15. The CDR3 spells CASSDWLGQGDYLYF. CDR3 coding DNA: TGTGCCAGCAGCGATTGGTTGGGACAGGGGGATTATTTGTACTTC. The full variable domain, with the rest looked up from reference TRBV7-6 and TRBJ2-7, is GAGVSQSPRYKVTKRGQDVALRCDPISGHVSLYWYRQALGQGPEFLTYFNYEAQQDKSGLPNDRFSAERPEGSISTLTIQRTEQRDSAMYRCASSDWLGQGDYLYFGPGTRLTVT.

This clone showed up just once. The rearrangement uses TRBV29-1 and TRBJ2-1; no clear D. The V gene lost 6 bases and the J gene lost 7 bases, with 10 bases spanning the gap. Per germline, CDR1 SQVTM and CDR2 ANQGSEA. This CDR3 region has 11 residues. The CDR3 protein is CSVAFENEQFF. CDR3 DNA sequence: TGCAGCGTAGCTTTCGAGAATGAGCAGTTCTTC.

The chain combines TRBV27 with TRBJ2-1; perhaps TRBD2 as D (5 bases). This CDR3 has 13 residues. The germline CDR1 and CDR2 sequences are MNHEY and SMNVEV (reference sequence). Trimming took off 5 bases at V and 7 bases at J, with 12 bases between the two ends. The CDR3 here is CASSGRAGNEQFF. DNA for the CDR3: TGTGCCAGCAGTGGACGGGCGGGTAATGAGCAGTTCTTC.

The chain is built from TRBV13 and TRBJ2-7, with TRBD1 as a possible D gene (5 bases). Trimming stripped 0 bases from V and 0 bases from J, with 6 bases between. Per germline, CDR1 PRHDT and CDR2 FYEKMQ (reference sequence). This CDR3 has 14 amino acids. The CDR3 sequence: CASSLGDNSYEQYF. DNA of the CDR3: TGTGCCAGCAGCTTAGGGGACAACTCCTACGAGCAGTACTTC.

V usage is TRBV14 and J usage is TRBJ2-5; 9 bases are a match to TRBD2. Trimming removed 2 bases from V and 5 bases from J; junction bases left unmatched: 6. This CDR3 spans 15 amino acids. Germline V gene sequence: CDR1 SGHDN, CDR2 FVKESK. The CDR3 nucleotides read TGTGCCAGCAGCCAAACTAGCGGGTTCGGGGAGACCCAGTACTTC. Its translation is CASSQTSGFGETQYF.

V usage is TRBV7-6 and J usage is TRBJ2-1; 7 bases fit TRBD1. The CDR3 sequence is 15 residues long. Germline V gene data show CDR1 as SGHVS and CDR2 as FNYEAQ. V lost 0 bases and J lost 8; bases outside the gene matches: 7. The CDR3 bases are TGTGCCAGCAGCTTAGCGGGACAGCGCTCTGATGAGCAGTTCTTC. Amino acids: CASSLAGQRSDEQFF. The full variable domain, its missing parts supplied by reference TRBV7-6 and TRBJ2-1, is GAGVSQSPRYKVTKRGQDVALRCDPISGHVSLYWYRQALGQGPEFLTYFNYEAQQDKSGLPNDRFSAERPEGSISTLTIQRTEQRDSAMYRCASSLAGQRSDEQFFGPGTRLTVL.

The V gene is TRBV6-5, the J gene TRBJ2-2; D ambiguous. The CDR3 spans 15 residues. Trimming left V 0 bases short and J 1 base short, with 6 bases between. CDR1 MNHEY and CDR2 SVGAGI come from the germline V gene. The CDR3 region is CASSYSRQNTGELFF. DNA for the CDR3: TGTGCCAGCAGTTACTCCCGACAGAACACCGGGGAGCTGTTTTTT.

The V gene is TRBV19, the J gene TRBJ2-5; D is perhaps TRBD1 (6 bases). The end of the DNA aligns better with TRBJ2-7, so the J call may be wrong. The CDR3 length is 13 residues. Per the germline V gene, CDR1 is LNHDA and CDR2 is SQIVND (reference sequence). As DNA, the CDR3 is TGTGCCAGTAGTATCGGACAGAACTACGAGCAGTACTTC. Amino acid sequence: CASSIGQNYEQYF.

CDR3 DNA: TGCGCCAGCAGCCAAATGGGCCCTAGCGGAATCACCTACAATGAGCAGTTCTTC. This gives the protein CASSQMGPSGITYNEQFF. The rearrangement links TRBV4-1 to TRBJ2-1; 7 bases fit TRBD2. Germline assignment: CDR1 MGHRA and CDR2 YSYEKL. The CDR3 has 18 amino acids. V shed 2 bases, J shed 2 bases, and the junction held 12 bases outside the gene matches.

The chain combines TRBV19 with TRBJ2-1, with 12 positions matching TRBD2. There are 16 residues in the CDR3. From germline, CDR1 is LNHDA and CDR2 SQIVND (reference sequence). Germline trimming cut 5 bases from V and 7 bases from J; bases unmatched to any gene: 9. The CDR3 region is CASSEASGGGTNEQFF. CDR3 DNA sequence: TGTGCCAGTAGTGAAGCTAGCGGGGGGGGGACTAATGAGCAGTTCTTC.

The chain joins TRBV5-6 to TRBJ1-5, with 10 bases aligning to TRBD1. The CDR3 length is 17 residues. V was pared by 0 bases and J by 2 bases, with 5 bases of the junction left unmatched. Per germline, CDR1 SGHDT and CDR2 YYEEEE. The CDR3 region has the DNA TGTGCCAGCAGCTTGGGGGACAGGGGTTATGGCAATCAGCCCCAGCATTTT. Encoded protein: CASSLGDRGYGNQPQHF.

This clone was seen a handful of times. This chain links TRBV4-1 with TRBJ2-5; D perhaps matches TRBD1 (6 bases). V shed 1 base and J shed 2 bases, with 11 bases lying between them. The CDR3 consists of 15 residues. From germline, CDR1 is MGHRA and CDR2 YSYEKL. The CDR3 loop reads CASSQGPGEQETQYF. DNA of the CDR3: TGCGCCAGCAGCCAAGGGCCAGGGGAACAAGAGACCCAGTACTTC.

This clone was picked up one time. This chain joins TRBV5-1 and TRBJ1-1; possible D gene TRBD1, 5 bases. V dropped 4 bases and J dropped 0 bases, with 10 bases sitting between them. This CDR3 spans 14 amino acids. Germline values: CDR1 SGHRS, CDR2 YFSETQ. The CDR3 loop reads CASSGTGLNTEAFF. The CDR3 region has the DNA TGCGCCAGCAGCGGTACAGGCTTGAACACTGAAGCTTTCTTT.

J is TRBJ1-2 and V is TRBV29-1; D is ambiguous. V was trimmed by 6 bases and J by 6 bases, leaving 8 bases between them. There are 10 residues in the CDR3. Germline CDR1 reads SQVTM; CDR2 reads ANQGSEA. CDR3 DNA: TGCAGCGTGGTCTCGGATGGCTACACCTTC. Its protein product is CSVVSDGYTF.

The CDR3 DNA reads TGTGCCAGCAGCCCAGGGACAGGAACGCAAGAGACCCAGTACTTC. Translation gives CASSPGTGTQETQYF. This sequence joins TRBV7-7 and TRBJ2-5; TRBD1 matches 8 bases. Germline V CDR1 and CDR2: SSHAT, FNYEAQ (reference sequence). The length of the CDR3 is 15 residues. Germline trimming cut 5 bases from V and 2 bases from J; bases unmatched to any gene: 7.

CDR3: CASGPDAGKNAYEQYF. Here the CDR3 DNA reads TGTGCTAGTGGCCCAGATGCCGGGAAGAACGCCTACGAGCAGTACTTC. The chain employs TRBV12-5 and TRBJ2-7; perhaps TRBD2 as D (5 bases). Deletions cut 6 bases from V and 2 bases from J, with 20 bases between. CDR1 LGHNT and CDR2 FRNRAP come from the germline V gene. The CDR3 contains 16 residues.

V is TRBV7-9 and J is TRBJ2-2, with D hard to call. V lost 5 bases to trimming and J lost 8 bases, with 18 bases between them. Germline values: CDR1 SEHNR, CDR2 FQNEAQ (reference sequence). The CDR3 spans 15 residues. CDR3 region: CASSPVPYSQGELFF. CDR3 nucleotides: TGTGCCAGCAGCCCCGTACCCTACAGCCAAGGGGAGCTGTTTTTT.

This chain joins TRBV9 and TRBJ2-5; 16 nucleotides align to TRBD2. There are 20 residues in the CDR3. V lost 4 bases to trimming and J lost 5 bases; unmatched junction nucleotides: 17. Germline V CDR1 and CDR2: SGDLS, YYNGEE. The CDR3 DNA reads as TGTGCCAGCAGCTCCAACCCGGGACTAGCGGGGGGGCCGTCTTATGAGACCCAGTACTTC. It specifies CASSSNPGLAGGPSYETQYF.